The 22 T cell receptor beta chains below all came from one sample that was sequenced in a study of blood T cells in healthy people across ages. The use of a sample-barcoded 5' primer and a J-beta primer mix characterized a second PCR of roughly 7 to 12 cycles. TCRdb reprocessed the 5' RACE reads via MiXCR and lists one record per CDR3 protein. Of more than 900,000 distinct CDR3 sequences in the sample, approximately 25% were seen once. Another study also made use of these data, one on T cells of mothers and their children.

Sequenced material: blood. The source of these receptors is a girl aged 2 to 9 in good health.

This clonotype was seen more than once but under ten times. The rearrangement uses TRBV10-3 and TRBJ2-3; TRBD2 matches 10 bases. V lost 10 bases to trimming and J lost 0 bases; unmatched junction nucleotides: 4. This CDR3 is built from 14 residues. The germline V gene encodes CDR1 ENHRY and CDR2 SYGVKD. The CDR3 DNA is TGTGCCACCTCTAGCGGGGGTAGCACAGATACGCAGTATTTT. Its protein product is CATSSGGSTDTQYF.

This clonotype was detected a few times. The J gene is TRBJ2-5, the V gene TRBV27, with 8 bases aligning to TRBD2. Judging by the DNA end, TRBJ2-1 fits better; the J call may be wrong. The germline CDR1 and CDR2 sequences are MNHEY and SMNVEV (reference sequence). The CDR3 sequence is 17 residues long. The CDR3 loop reads CASSFSHPAGGVNEQFF. The CDR3 bases are TGTGCCAGCAGTTTTTCCCACCCGGCCGGGGGGGTCAATGAGCAGTTCTTC.

The rearrangement joins TRBV7-2 to TRBJ1-3; D unclear. Trimming left V 3 bases short and J 0 bases short, with 12 bases between. CDR3 length: 16 residues. Germline CDR1 reads SGHTA; CDR2 reads FQGNSA. CDR3: CASSFSPEFSGNTIYF. CDR3 nucleotides: TGTGCCAGCAGCTTTTCCCCAGAATTCTCTGGAAACACCATATATTTT.

V gene TRBV18 combines with J gene TRBJ2-5; D is possibly TRBD2 (5 bases). The J call is uncertain, as TRBJ2-7 better fits the DNA end. The germline V gene has CDR1 KGHSH and CDR2 LQKENI. CDR3 size: 14 residues. CDR3 amino acids: CASSPAGIPYEQYF. Written as DNA, the CDR3 is TGTGCCAGCTCACCAGCCGGGATCCCCTACGAGCAGTACTTC.

The gene calls are TRBV5-6 and TRBJ2-1; D remains unclear. Germline V gene sequence: CDR1 SGHDT, CDR2 YYEEEE. The CDR3 is 13 amino acids. V shed 4 bases and J shed 8 bases, with 13 bases lying between them. The CDR3: CASSPRSRDEQFF. CDR3 coding DNA: TGTGCCAGCAGCCCACGATCTAGGGATGAGCAGTTCTTC.

This clonotype was recorded many times. The chain joins TRBV27 to TRBJ2-7, with D perhaps assigned TRBD1 or TRBD2 (6 bases each). The CDR3 extends over 12 amino acids. Trimming took off 6 bases at V and 4 bases at J, with 10 bases between the two ends. Germline V gene data show CDR1 as MNHEY and CDR2 as SMNVEV (reference sequence). CDR3 coding DNA: TGTGCCAGCAGCGGGGGCCCATACGAGCAGTACTTC. Translated: CASSGGPYEQYF.

V is TRBV10-2 and J is TRBJ1-4; maybe TRBD1 (6 bases). The germline V gene has CDR1 WSHSY and CDR2 SAAADI. The CDR3 has 13 amino acids. Trimming removed 8 bases from V and 6 bases from J, with 13 bases in between. The CDR3 here is CASSRGEDEKLFF. In DNA, the CDR3 is TGCGCCAGCTCCAGGGGTGAGGATGAAAAACTGTTTTTT.

This chain joins TRBV20-1 and TRBJ2-2; 13 nucleotides line up with TRBD2. This CDR3 is built from 17 residues. The germline gives CDR1 DFQATT, CDR2 SNEGSKA (reference sequence). J lost 6 bases, V lost 6 bases, and 13 bases had no gene match. The CDR3 coding sequence is TGCAGTGCCGCACCACCGGGACTAGCGGGAAGGTCCGGGGAGCTGTTTTTT. Its protein is CSAAPPGLAGRSGELFF.

This clonotype showed up just a few times. V is TRBV29-1 and J is TRBJ2-5; 10 positions match TRBD2. The CDR3 length is 13 residues. J gave up 13 bases and V 5 bases, and 13 bases lay outside the gene matches. The germline V gene has CDR1 SQVTM and CDR2 ANQGSEA. CDR3 nucleotide sequence: TGCAGCGTTAGAACCCGTCTAGCGGGAGAAGCGTACTTC. It yields the protein CSVRTRLAGEAYF.

This clonotype showed up just a few times. The chain couples TRBV2 to TRBJ2-5, with a possible D match to TRBD1 (5 bases). The J call is doubtful: the DNA matches TRBJ2-7 better. Germline values: CDR1 SNHLY, CDR2 FYNNEI. The CDR3 is 13 residues long. The CDR3 spells CASTTASSYEQYF. CDR3 DNA: TGTGCCAGCACGACAGCCAGCTCCTACGAGCAGTACTTC.

The table lists this clonotype with a few counts. V usage is TRBV11-1 and J usage is TRBJ1-1; tentative D call: TRBD1 (5 bases). Trimming left V 1 base short and J 1 base short, with 13 bases between. Germline CDR1 reads SGHAT; CDR2 reads FQDESV (reference sequence). The CDR3 covers 16 residues. In nucleotides, the CDR3 is TGTGCCAGCAGCTTAGAGTTCGCAGGGCCGAACACTGAAGCTTTCTTT. It encodes CASSLEFAGPNTEAFF.

The chain joins TRBV13 to TRBJ2-2; possibly TRBD1 for D (6 bases). Germline CDR1 reads PRHDT; CDR2 reads FYEKMQ (reference sequence). The CDR3 loop spans 15 amino acids. Trimming took 5 bases from V and 2 from J, leaving 12 bases between them. In DNA form, the CDR3 reads TGTGCCAGCAGCCCCCTCAGGGGCAACACCGGGGAGCTGTTTTTT. The encoded protein is CASSPLRGNTGELFF.

The table lists this clonotype with a few counts. The rearrangement links TRBV12-5 to TRBJ2-3; D is uncertain. Germline V gene sequence: CDR1 LGHNT, CDR2 FRNRAP. The CDR3 consists of 15 residues. Trimming took 1 base from V and 2 from J, leaving 10 bases between them. The CDR3 protein is CASGLEPQLTDTQYF. For the CDR3, the DNA is TGTGCTAGTGGTTTGGAACCACAGCTCACAGATACGCAGTATTTT.

This clonotype showed up just a few times. The chain uses TRBV12-3 or TRBV12-4 and TRBJ2-7, with D perhaps assigned TRBD1 or TRBD2 (5 bases each). V lost 4 bases and J 4 bases, leaving 17 bases between the germline ends. This CDR3 spans 15 amino acids. The CDR3 region is CASSSIREGVYEQYF. The CDR3 DNA reads TGTGCCAGCAGTTCGATCCGGGAAGGGGTTTACGAGCAGTACTTC.

The J gene is TRBJ1-2, the V gene TRBV12-3 or TRBV12-4; 11 bases are shared with TRBD1. The CDR3 runs to 18 residues. J gave up 4 bases and V 5 bases, and 15 bases lay outside the gene matches. The CDR3 DNA reads TGTGCCAGCAGTCCTAGGACAGGGGGCCTTCTCTTAATCTATGGCTACACCTTC. Translated, it gives CASSPRTGGLLLIYGYTF.

The rearrangement uses TRBV20-1 and TRBJ2-7, with TRBD2 as a possible D gene (5 bases). V lost 0 bases and J 0 bases, leaving 12 bases between the germline ends. The CDR3 is 15 residues long. From germline, CDR1 is DFQATT and CDR2 SNEGSKA (reference sequence). The CDR3 region is CSAREEAASSYEQYF. Written as DNA, the CDR3 is TGCAGTGCTAGAGAGGAGGCGGCAAGCTCCTACGAGCAGTACTTC.

The table lists this clonotype with many counts. The rearrangement uses TRBV9 and TRBJ2-3, with 7 bases aligning to TRBD2. Germline assignment: CDR1 SGDLS and CDR2 YYNGEE. V was pared by 3 bases and J by 2 bases, with 9 bases of the junction left unmatched. CDR3 length equals 16 residues. The CDR3 DNA reads TGTGCCAGCAGCGGAGAACTAGCGACACTCACAGATACGCAGTATTTT. Amino acids: CASSGELATLTDTQYF.

The J gene is TRBJ2-2, the V gene TRBV12-3 or TRBV12-4, with D tentatively TRBD2 (5 bases). CDR3 length: 14 residues. The ends were cut back, 6 bases at V and 4 bases at J, with 12 bases in the middle. This CDR3 is CASSPGTFTGELFF. CDR3 DNA: TGTGCCAGCAGCCCGGGAACCTTCACCGGGGAGCTGTTTTTT.

This clonotype has just a few counts. The chain recombines TRBV9 with TRBJ2-3, with 10 positions matching TRBD2. The length of the CDR3 is 14 residues. The germline V gene encodes CDR1 SGDLS and CDR2 YYNGEE. The junction had 3 bases not matched to a gene; V was cut back by 2 bases and J by 6 bases. The CDR3 sequence: CASSVGLAADTQYF. The CDR3 DNA is TGTGCCAGCAGCGTCGGACTAGCGGCGGATACGCAGTATTTT.

In DNA form, the CDR3 reads TGTGCCAGCAGTCCCCGGACTAGCGGGGTTTTGGATACGCAGTATTTT. It specifies CASSPRTSGVLDTQYF. The chain recombines TRBV12-3 or TRBV12-4 with TRBJ2-3, with 12 positions matching TRBD2. The CDR3 runs 16 residues. V was clipped by 5 bases and J by 6 bases; unmatched bases: 9.

The V gene is TRBV6-5, the J gene TRBJ2-7; the match to TRBD1 covers 9 bases. In germline, CDR1 is MNHEY, CDR2 SVGAGI. The CDR3 covers 15 residues. V shed 2 bases, J shed 5 bases, and the junction held 7 bases outside the gene matches. The CDR3 loop reads CASSYPTGGRNEQYF. CDR3 DNA: TGTGCCAGCAGTTACCCGACAGGGGGTAGGAACGAGCAGTACTTC.

The chain recombines TRBV6-5 with TRBJ1-6, with D perhaps TRBD1 (5 bases). This CDR3 has 14 residues. V was pared by 7 bases and J by 6 bases, with 13 bases between. Germline values: CDR1 MNHEY, CDR2 SVGAGI. The CDR3 region is CASTREGFNSPLHF. In nucleotides, the CDR3 is TGTGCCAGCACCCGAGAGGGGTTTAATTCACCCCTCCACTTT.